This T cell receptor (beta chain) was recovered during a study of T cells in Graves' hyperthyroidism and ophthalmopathy. Template material for amplifying TCR beta CDR3 regions consisted of RNA transcripts. HTBI primers were used for first-round RT-PCR of the TCR CDR3. Via MiXCR, TCRdb re-called the multiplex PCR reads, giving one row per CDR3 protein. The data contain about 610,000 distinct CDR3 sequences, around 15% of them seen just once; the ten biggest clones take up roughly 3%. The receptor was isolated from a middle-aged woman with Graves' ophthalmopathy. Sequences were obtained from blood.

CDR3 amino acids: CASSQGRTGINEKLFF. As DNA, the CDR3 is TGTGCCAGCAGCCAAGGGCGGACAGGAATTAATGAAAAACTGTTTTTT. V is TRBV7-9 and J is TRBJ1-4, with 7 bases identical to TRBD1. J lost 4 bases, V lost 5 bases, and 10 bases had no gene match. The germline V gene encodes CDR1 SEHNR and CDR2 FQNEAQ (reference sequence). The CDR3 consists of 16 residues.